The text below deals with one T cell receptor beta chain. Antigen unknown. These data belong to a study of shared clonotypes between healthy human individuals. Findings and limits, study-wide: Generation of non-shared clonotypes was less probable than generation of clonotypes shared by all four donors. For sorted subsets, rarefaction showed incomplete sequencing despite large depth. The authors sampled blood alone, and tissue repertoires likely differ.

The CD4+ fraction was divided into a CD45RA+ naive subset and a CD45RA-negative memory subset. Method: immunoSEQ multiplex PCR; TCRdb's copy keeps in-frame clones and lacks some. The sample lists some 1,400,000 clones, over 95% seen once, with approximately 1% in the top ten. The CDR3 is made up of 15 amino acids. The germline V gene has CDR1 MDHEN and CDR2 SYDVKM. V was clipped by 4 bases and J by 4 bases; unmatched bases: 6. Sequenced material: naive CD4+ T cells sorted from blood. Indicated subset: CD45RA+ positively selected. This clonotype originated in a man in his thirties or forties in good health. V usage is TRBV28 and J usage is TRBJ1-4; 7 positions agree with TRBD1. The CDR3 sequence: CASSSTGTVNEKLFF. Written as DNA, the CDR3 is TGTGCCAGCAGTTCGACCGGGACAGTTAATGAAAAACTGTTTTTT. Complete variable domain (other parts from reference TRBV28 and TRBJ1-4): DVKVTQSSRYLVKRTGEKVFLECVQDMDHENMFWYRQDPGLGLRLIYFSYDVKMKEKGDIPEGYSVSREKKERFSLILESASTNQTSMYLCASSSTGTVNEKLFFGSGTQLSVL.